This T cell receptor beta chain was recorded in a study of T-cell memory formation after mild COVID-19. About the study: The study found TCR clusters largely donor specific. Findings and caveats of the study: Memory sampled before infection contained some responding clones, suggesting cross-reactive memory joined. The authors did not confirm SARS-CoV-2 specificity of second-wave clones peaking day 37. The study found contracting CD4+ clones mainly in CM and EM and contracting CD8+ clones in EMRA.

TCRdb processed the 5' RACE reads anew with MiXCR; each CDR3 protein has one entry. The sample records hundreds of thousands of distinct CDR3 sequences, 25% to 30% being singletons. Notes on this clonotype: Its antigen is undetermined.

The CDR3 has 15 amino acids. The germline gives CDR1 SGHRS, CDR2 YFSETQ. Trimming left V 4 bases short and J 4 bases short, with 18 bases between. The sequenced material came from PBMCs or a T cell subset sorted from them (not recorded which). This clonotype was sampled from an adult woman who had mild COVID-19 (a few samples of this study predate the infection). Cell type and time point are not known. This sequence joins TRBV5-1 and TRBJ2-7, with TRBD1 as a possible D gene (6 bases). The CDR3 loop reads CASSVDSPLGYEQYF. The CDR3 DNA reads as TGCGCCAGCAGCGTGGACAGCCCTTTAGGGTACGAGCAGTACTTC. The whole variable domain, filled in from reference TRBV5-1 and TRBJ2-7, reads KAGVTQTPRYLIKTRGQQVTLSCSPISGHRSVSWYQQTPGQGLQFLFEYFSETQRNKGNFPGRFSGRQFSNSRSEMNVSTLELGDSALYLCASSVDSPLGYEQYFGPGTRLTVT.